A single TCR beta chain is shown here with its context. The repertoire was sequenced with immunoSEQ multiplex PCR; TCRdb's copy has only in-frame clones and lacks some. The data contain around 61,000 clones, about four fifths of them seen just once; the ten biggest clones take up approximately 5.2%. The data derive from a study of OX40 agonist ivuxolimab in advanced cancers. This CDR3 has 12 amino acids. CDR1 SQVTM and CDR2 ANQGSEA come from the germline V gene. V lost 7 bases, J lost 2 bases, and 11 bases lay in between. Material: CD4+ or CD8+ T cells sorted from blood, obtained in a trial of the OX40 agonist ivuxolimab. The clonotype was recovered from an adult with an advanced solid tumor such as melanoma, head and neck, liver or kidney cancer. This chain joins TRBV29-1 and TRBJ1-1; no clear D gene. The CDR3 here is CSGSPTNTEAFF. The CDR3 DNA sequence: TGCAGCGGATCCCCCACTAACACTGAAGCTTTCTTT.